Below, 7 T cell receptor beta chains from the same sample are listed, as sequenced in a study of monozygotic twins with inflammatory bowel disease. TCRdb reprocessed the 5' RACE reads and reports one entry per CDR3 protein, with no DNA. This table lists 150,000 to 200,000 distinct CDR3 sequences. Material: blood. The receptor set was obtained from a human donor with ulcerative colitis or Crohn's disease, or a healthy co-twin of an affected twin (not recorded which).

The rearrangement joins TRBV5-5 to TRBJ2-7; TCRdb's D call of TRBD2 is untestable without DNA. The CDR3 is made up of 15 amino acids. Per germline, CDR1 SGHKS and CDR2 YYEKEE (reference sequence). CDR3 amino acids: CASSFSTSHLYEQYF. The full variable domain, rest sourced from reference TRBV5-5 and TRBJ2-7, is DAGVTQSPTHLIKTRGQQVTLRCSPISGHKSVSWYQQVLGQGPQFIFQYYEKEERGRGNFPDRFSARQFPNYSSELNVNALLLGDSALYLCASSFSTSHLYEQYFGPGTRLTVT.

The V and J genes are TRBV3-1 and TRBJ2-7; TCRdb reports TRBD2, a call that lacks DNA to check it against. This CDR3 comprises 18 residues. Germline V gene lookup returns CDR1 LGHDT and CDR2 YNNKEL (reference sequence). The CDR3 protein is CASSQDIRLAGAIYEQYF.

This chain uses TRBV24-1 with TRBJ2-3. The germline V gene encodes CDR1 KGHDR and CDR2 SFDVKD. CDR3 length: 12 amino acids. The chain's CDR3 is CATSDLVDTQYF.

The chain combines TRBV5-1 with TRBJ2-1; TCRdb calls TRBD2, which cannot be checked without DNA. From germline, CDR1 is SGHRS and CDR2 YFSETQ. The CDR3 has 15 residues. CDR3: CASSATGTGYNEQFF. The complete variable domain, with remaining parts taken from reference TRBV5-1 and TRBJ2-1, reads KAGVTQTPRYLIKTRGQQVTLSCSPISGHRSVSWYQQTPGQGLQFLFEYFSETQRNKGNFPGRFSGRQFSNSRSEMNVSTLELGDSALYLCASSATGTGYNEQFFGPGTRLTVL.

The rearrangement links TRBV5-6 to TRBJ2-7; checking the TCRdb D call of TRBD1 is not possible without DNA. The CDR3 consists of 14 residues. Germline-derived CDR1 and CDR2 are SGHDT and YYEEEE. The CDR3 loop is CASSLAGGVYEQYF. Combining the CDR3 with reference TRBV5-6 and TRBJ2-7 gives the whole variable domain DAGVTQSPTHLIKTRGQQVTLRCSPKSGHDTVSWYQQALGQGPQFIFQYYEEEERQRGNFPDRFSGHQFPNYSSELNVNALLLGDSALYLCASSLAGGVYEQYFGPGTRLTVT.

The chain is built from TRBV30 and TRBJ2-7; TCRdb's assignment of TRBD1 cannot be checked, as there is no DNA. The CDR3 loop spans 14 amino acids. Germline CDR1 is GTSNPN and CDR2 is SVGIG (reference sequence). This CDR3 is CAWTHRDSYYEQYF.

The chain links TRBV20-1 to TRBJ2-3; checking the TCRdb D call of TRBD1 is not possible without DNA. This CDR3 contains 14 residues. CDR1 and CDR2 from the germline V gene are DFQATT and SNEGSKA (reference sequence). CDR3 protein: CSARRGGLTDTQYF.